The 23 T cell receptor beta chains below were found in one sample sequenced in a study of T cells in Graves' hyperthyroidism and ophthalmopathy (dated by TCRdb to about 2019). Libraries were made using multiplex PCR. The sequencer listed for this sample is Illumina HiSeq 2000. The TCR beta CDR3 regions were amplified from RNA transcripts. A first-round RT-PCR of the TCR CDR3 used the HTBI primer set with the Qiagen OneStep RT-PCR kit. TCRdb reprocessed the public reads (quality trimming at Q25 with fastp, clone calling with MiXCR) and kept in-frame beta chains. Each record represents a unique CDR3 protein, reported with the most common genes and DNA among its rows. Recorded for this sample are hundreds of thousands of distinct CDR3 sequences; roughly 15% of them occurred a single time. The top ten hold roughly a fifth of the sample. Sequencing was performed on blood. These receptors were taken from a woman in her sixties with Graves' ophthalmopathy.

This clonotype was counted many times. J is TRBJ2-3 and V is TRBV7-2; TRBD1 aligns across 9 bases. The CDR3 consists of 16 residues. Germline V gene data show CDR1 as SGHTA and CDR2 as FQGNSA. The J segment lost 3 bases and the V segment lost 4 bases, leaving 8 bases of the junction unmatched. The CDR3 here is CASSSTGGSWTDTQYF. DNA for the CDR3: TGTGCCAGCAGCTCAACAGGGGGCTCGTGGACAGATACGCAGTATTTT.

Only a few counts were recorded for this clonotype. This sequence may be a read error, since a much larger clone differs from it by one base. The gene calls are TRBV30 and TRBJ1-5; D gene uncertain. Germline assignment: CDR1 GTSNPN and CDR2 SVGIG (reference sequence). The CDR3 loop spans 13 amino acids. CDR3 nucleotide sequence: TGTGTCTGGAGTGTACGGGCGAATCAGCCCCAGCATTTT. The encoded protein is CVWSVRANQPQHF.

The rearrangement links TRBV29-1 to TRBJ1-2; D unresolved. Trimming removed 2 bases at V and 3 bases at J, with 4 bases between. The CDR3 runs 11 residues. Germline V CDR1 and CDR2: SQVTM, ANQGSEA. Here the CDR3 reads CSVERDYGYTF. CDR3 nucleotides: TGCAGCGTTGAAAGGGACTATGGCTACACCTTC. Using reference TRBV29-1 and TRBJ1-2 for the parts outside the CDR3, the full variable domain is SAVISQKPSRDICQRGTSLTIQCQVDSQVTMMFWYRQQPGQSLTLIATANQGSEATYESGFVIDKFPISRPNLTFSTLTVSNMSPEDSSIYLCSVERDYGYTFGSGTRLTVV.

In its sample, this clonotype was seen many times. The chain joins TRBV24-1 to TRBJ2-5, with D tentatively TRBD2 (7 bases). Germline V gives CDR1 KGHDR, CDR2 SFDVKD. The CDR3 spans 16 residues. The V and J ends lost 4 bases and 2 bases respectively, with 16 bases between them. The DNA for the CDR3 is TGTGCCACCAGTGACCCGGGGGGCGATCAACAAGAGACCCAGTACTTC. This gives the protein CATSDPGGDQQETQYF.

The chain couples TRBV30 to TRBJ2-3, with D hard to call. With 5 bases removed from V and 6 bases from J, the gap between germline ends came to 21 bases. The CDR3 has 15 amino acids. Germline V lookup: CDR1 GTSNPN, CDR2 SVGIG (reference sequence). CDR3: CAWLEWARGSDTQYF. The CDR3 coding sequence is TGTGCCTGGCTCGAGTGGGCTAGAGGCAGCGATACGCAGTATTTT.

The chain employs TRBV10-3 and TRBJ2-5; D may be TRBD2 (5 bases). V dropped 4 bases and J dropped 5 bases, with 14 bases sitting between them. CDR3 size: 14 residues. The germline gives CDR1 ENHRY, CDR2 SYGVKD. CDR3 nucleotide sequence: TGTGCCATCAGTGTCGGCGAGTCGGGGGAGACCCAGTACTTC. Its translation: CAISVGESGETQYF.

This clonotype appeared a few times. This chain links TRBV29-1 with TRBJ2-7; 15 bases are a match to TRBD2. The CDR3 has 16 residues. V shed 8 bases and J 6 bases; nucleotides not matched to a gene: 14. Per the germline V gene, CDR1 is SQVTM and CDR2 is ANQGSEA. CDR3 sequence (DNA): TGCAGCCCTTGGGATCAGGGACTAGCGGGAGGAAGCGAGCAGTACTTC. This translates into CSPWDQGLAGGSEQYF.

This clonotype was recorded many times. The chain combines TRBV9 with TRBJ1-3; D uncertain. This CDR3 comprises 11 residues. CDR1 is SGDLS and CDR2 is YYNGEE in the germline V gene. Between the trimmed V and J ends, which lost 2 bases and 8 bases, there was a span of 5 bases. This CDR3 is CASSVGDTIYF. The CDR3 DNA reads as TGTGCCAGCAGCGTCGGGGACACCATATATTTT.

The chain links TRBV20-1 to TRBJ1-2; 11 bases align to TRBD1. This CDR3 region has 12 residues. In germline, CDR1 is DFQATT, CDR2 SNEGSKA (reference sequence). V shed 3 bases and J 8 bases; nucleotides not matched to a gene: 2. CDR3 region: CSARGTGGGYTF. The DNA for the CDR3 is TGCAGTGCTAGGGGGACAGGGGGGGGCTACACCTTC.

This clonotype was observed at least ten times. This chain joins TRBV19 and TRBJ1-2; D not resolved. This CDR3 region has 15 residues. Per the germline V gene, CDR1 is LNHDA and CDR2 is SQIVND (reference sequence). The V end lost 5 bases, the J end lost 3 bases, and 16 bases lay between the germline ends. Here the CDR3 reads CASSEFGAGYYGYTF. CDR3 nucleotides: TGTGCCAGTAGTGAGTTCGGTGCGGGCTACTATGGCTACACCTTC.

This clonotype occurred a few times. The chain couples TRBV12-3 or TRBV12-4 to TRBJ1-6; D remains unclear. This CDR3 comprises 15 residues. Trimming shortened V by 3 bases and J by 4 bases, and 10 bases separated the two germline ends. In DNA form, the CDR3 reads TGTGCCAGCAGTTTCGACTTGGGGTATAATTCACCCCTCCACTTT. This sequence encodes CASSFDLGYNSPLHF.

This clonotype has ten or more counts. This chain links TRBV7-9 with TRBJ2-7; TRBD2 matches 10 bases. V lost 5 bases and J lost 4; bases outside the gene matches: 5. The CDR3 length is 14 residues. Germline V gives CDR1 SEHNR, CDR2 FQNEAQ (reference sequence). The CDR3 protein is CASSRLAGEYEQYF. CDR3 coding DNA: TGTGCCAGCAGCCGGCTAGCGGGGGAATACGAGCAGTACTTC.

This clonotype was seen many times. The CDR3 loop is CSARDLRYTATEAFF. In DNA, the CDR3 is TGCAGTGCTAGAGATCTGAGATATACTGCCACTGAAGCTTTCTTT. V and J are TRBV20-1 and TRBJ1-1; no definite D call. CDR1 is DFQATT, CDR2 SNEGSKA, per germline (reference sequence). CDR3 length: 15 residues. Trimming stripped 0 bases from V and 4 bases from J, with 15 bases between.

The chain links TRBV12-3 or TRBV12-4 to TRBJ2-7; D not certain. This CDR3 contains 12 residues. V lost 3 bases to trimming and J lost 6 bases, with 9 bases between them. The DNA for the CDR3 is TGTGCCAGCAGTTTGGGGAAATTCGAGCAGTACTTC. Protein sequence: CASSLGKFEQYF.

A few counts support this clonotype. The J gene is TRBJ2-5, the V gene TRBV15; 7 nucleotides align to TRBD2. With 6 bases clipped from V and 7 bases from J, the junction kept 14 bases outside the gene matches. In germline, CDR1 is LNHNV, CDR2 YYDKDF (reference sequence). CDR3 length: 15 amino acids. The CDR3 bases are TGTGCCACCAGGCGCGGGGCGGGAGACCAATCGACCCAGTACTTC. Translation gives CATRRGAGDQSTQYF.

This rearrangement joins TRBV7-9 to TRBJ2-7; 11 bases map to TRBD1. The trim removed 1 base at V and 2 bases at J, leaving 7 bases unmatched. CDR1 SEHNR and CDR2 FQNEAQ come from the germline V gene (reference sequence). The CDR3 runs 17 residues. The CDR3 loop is CASSLVGTGGLPYEQYF. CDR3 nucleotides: TGTGCCAGCAGCTTAGTGGGGACAGGGGGACTCCCCTACGAGCAGTACTTC.

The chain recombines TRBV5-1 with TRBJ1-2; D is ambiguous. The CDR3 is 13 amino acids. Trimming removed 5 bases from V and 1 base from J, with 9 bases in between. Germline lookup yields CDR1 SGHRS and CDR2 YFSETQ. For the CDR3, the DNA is TGCGCCAGCAGTAAAGGTCTTAACTATGGCTACACCTTC. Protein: CASSKGLNYGYTF.

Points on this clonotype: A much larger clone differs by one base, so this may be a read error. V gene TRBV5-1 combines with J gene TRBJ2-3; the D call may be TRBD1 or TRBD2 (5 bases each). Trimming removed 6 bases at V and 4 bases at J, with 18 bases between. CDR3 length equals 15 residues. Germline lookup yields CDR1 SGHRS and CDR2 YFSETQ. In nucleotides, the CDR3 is TGCGCCAGCAAGTATTTGGGGGAAAGATCAGATACGCAGTATTTT. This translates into CASKYLGERSDTQYF.

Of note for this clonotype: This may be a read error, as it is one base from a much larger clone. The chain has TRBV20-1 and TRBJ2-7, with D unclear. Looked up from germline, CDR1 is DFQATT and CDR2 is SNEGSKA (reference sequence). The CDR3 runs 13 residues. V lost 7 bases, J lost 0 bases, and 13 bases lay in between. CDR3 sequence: CSVDPNSSYEQYF. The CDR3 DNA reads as TGCAGTGTCGATCCAAATTCCTCCTACGAGCAGTACTTC.

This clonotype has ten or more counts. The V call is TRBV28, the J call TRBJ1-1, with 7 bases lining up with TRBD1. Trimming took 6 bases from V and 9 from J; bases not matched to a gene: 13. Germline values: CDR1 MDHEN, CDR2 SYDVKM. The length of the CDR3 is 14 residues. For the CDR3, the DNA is TGTGCCAGCAGCTTAGGGGGCGTTTTTTCCCAAGCTTTCTTT. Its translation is CASSLGGVFSQAFF.

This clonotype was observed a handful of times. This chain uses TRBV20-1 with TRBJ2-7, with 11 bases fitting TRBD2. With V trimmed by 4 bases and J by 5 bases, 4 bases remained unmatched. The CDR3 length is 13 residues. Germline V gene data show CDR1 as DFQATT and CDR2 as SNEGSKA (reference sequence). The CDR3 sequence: CSATTSGGHEQYF. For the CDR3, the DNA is TGCAGTGCTACCACTAGCGGGGGCCACGAGCAGTACTTC.

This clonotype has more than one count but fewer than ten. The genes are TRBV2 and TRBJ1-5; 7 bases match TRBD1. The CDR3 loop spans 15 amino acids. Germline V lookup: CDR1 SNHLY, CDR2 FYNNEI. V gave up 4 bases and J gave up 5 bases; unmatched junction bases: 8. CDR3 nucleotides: TGTGCCAGCAGTGGCCCACAGGGGCGGGATCAGCCCCAGCATTTT. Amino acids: CASSGPQGRDQPQHF.

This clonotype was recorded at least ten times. The CDR3 nucleotides are TGTGCCAGCAGTTACAAGGGGGGAGGAGGACTTGAAGAGCAGTACTTC. Translated, it gives CASSYKGGGGLEEQYF. V gene TRBV7-9 combines with J gene TRBJ2-7; D may be TRBD1 or TRBD2 (6 bases each). The CDR3 has 16 residues. Germline-derived CDR1 and CDR2 are SEHNR and FQNEAQ (reference sequence). V lost 6 bases and J 7 bases, leaving 25 bases between the germline ends.